Reported below is one T cell receptor beta chain. This record comes from a study of shared clonotypes between healthy human individuals. Sequenced by immunoSEQ multiplex PCR; TCRdb stores in-frame clones only, minus some. The sample shows about 320,000 clones, around 86% of them seen only once. CDR3 length equals 17 residues. The sample was memory CD8+ T cells sorted from blood. The sample's subset: CD45RO+ cells pooled with CCR7-negative TemRA cells. V gene TRBV12-2 combines with J gene TRBJ2-2; the table's D call, TRBD1, was not checked against the DNA. TRBV12-2 is deemed a pseudogene. This receptor was identified in a man between 18 and 35 years old in good health. The CDR3 is CASRLSRGLWGGGELFF. In nucleotides, the CDR3 is TGTGCAAGTCGCCTCAGTCGTGGTCTATGGGGCGGCGGGGAGCTGTTTTTT.